The rows below give T cell receptor beta chains drawn from one sample of a study of blood T cell repertoires in COVID-19. The data were produced by immunoSEQ multiplex PCR, yet TCRdb's version contains in-frame clones alone and is incomplete. Of about 430,000 clones listed, roughly 90% are singletons. Sequenced sample: PBMCs or T cells enriched from blood (not recorded which). These receptors all come from a woman under 40 with acute COVID-19. The CDR3 runs from the conserved cysteine through the conserved F or W. Fields, in order: J gene, clone size, D gene, V gene, CDR3 DNA, CDR3 protein. The D gene is left open where the match is weak. Clone size, where shown, is once, few, many, or a class for clones that have expanded.

J gene: TRBJ2-4
clone size: -
D gene: -
V gene: TRBV5-1
CDR3 DNA: TGCGCCAGCAGCAAGGAGGGGTTATTGGCCAAAAACATTCAGTACTTC
CDR3 protein: CASSKEGLLAKNIQYF

J gene: TRBJ2-7
clone size: -
D gene: TRBD2
V gene: TRBV4-1
CDR3 DNA: TGCGCCAGCAGCCAAGTTGTAGCCGGGACTAGCGGGTCCTACGAGCAGTACTTC
CDR3 protein: CASSQVVAGTSGSYEQYF

J gene: TRBJ2-2
clone size: -
D gene: -
V gene: TRBV25-1
CDR3 DNA: TGTGCCAGCAGTGAAACAGGGCCGAACACCGGGGAGCTGTTTTTT
CDR3 protein: CASSETGPNTGELFF

J gene: TRBJ1-1
clone size: few
D gene: -
V gene: TRBV5-1
CDR3 DNA: TGCGCCAGCAGCTTGGGTGCGGGAATGAACACTGAAGCTTTCTTT
CDR3 protein: CASSLGAGMNTEAFF

J gene: TRBJ2-5
clone size: -
D gene: TRBD2
V gene: TRBV4-1
CDR3 DNA: TGCGCCAGCAGCCAAGTTCTAGCGGGGTTCCAAGAGACCCAGTACTTC
CDR3 protein: CASSQVLAGFQETQYF

J gene: TRBJ2-7
clone size: -
D gene: TRBD2
V gene: TRBV11-2
CDR3 DNA: TGTGCCAGCAGCTTAGGTCTTTCGTCTAGCGGGGCAAACTCCTACGAGCAGTACTTC
CDR3 protein: CASSLGLSSSGANSYEQYF

J gene: TRBJ2-5
clone size: -
D gene: -
V gene: TRBV9
CDR3 DNA: TGTGCCAGCAGCCCCCGGGACTACCAAGAGACCCAGTACTTC
CDR3 protein: CASSPRDYQETQYF

J gene: TRBJ2-7
clone size: -
D gene: -
V gene: TRBV7-9
CDR3 DNA: TGTGCCAGCAGCTTGTGGAGGCGGGGAAGCTCCTACGAGCAGTACTTC
CDR3 protein: CASSLWRRGSSYEQYF

J gene: TRBJ2-4
clone size: -
D gene: TRBD1
V gene: TRBV30
CDR3 DNA: TGTGCCTGGGGCGCAGGGGGTGTGAACATTCAGTACTTC
CDR3 protein: CAWGAGGVNIQYF

J gene: TRBJ1-6
clone size: -
D gene: -
V gene: TRBV7-9
CDR3 DNA: TGTGCCAGCAGCTTAGCCCTCCAGGGTAGATCACCCCTCCACTTT
CDR3 protein: CASSLALQGRSPLHF

J gene: TRBJ1-1
clone size: -
D gene: -
V gene: TRBV6-5
CDR3 DNA: TGTGCCAGCAGGGGAGGTGATACTGAAGCTTTCTTT
CDR3 protein: CASRGGDTEAFF

J gene: TRBJ2-1
clone size: -
D gene: -
V gene: TRBV5-1
CDR3 DNA: TGCGCCAGCAGTCTCGGGGGCTACAATGAGCAGTTCTTC
CDR3 protein: CASSLGGYNEQFF

J gene: TRBJ2-3
clone size: once
D gene: -
V gene: TRBV6-5
CDR3 DNA: TGTGCCAGCATTAGACACGGCACAGATACGCAGTATTTT
CDR3 protein: CASIRHGTDTQYF

J gene: TRBJ2-3
clone size: -
D gene: TRBD2
V gene: TRBV9
CDR3 DNA: TGTGCCAGCGCGGGGATAGCGGGGGGGCCAGATACGCAGTATTTT
CDR3 protein: CASAGIAGGPDTQYF

J gene: TRBJ2-7
clone size: -
D gene: TRBD1
V gene: TRBV27
CDR3 DNA: TGTGCCAGCACGTACAGGGGGCGTTTCCACGAGCAGTACTTC
CDR3 protein: CASTYRGRFHEQYF

J gene: TRBJ1-6
clone size: -
D gene: -
V gene: TRBV3-1/TRBV3-2
CDR3 DNA: TGTGCCAGCAGCCCGAAGTCTAGTAATTCACCCCTCCACTTT
CDR3 protein: CASSPKSSNSPLHF

J gene: TRBJ1-3
clone size: -
D gene: -
V gene: TRBV30
CDR3 DNA: TGTGCCTGGAATATCGGCGGCTCTGGAAACACCATATATTTT
CDR3 protein: CAWNIGGSGNTIYF

J gene: TRBJ2-1
clone size: -
D gene: TRBD2
V gene: TRBV18
CDR3 DNA: TGTGCCAGCTCACCGGGACTAGCGGGGGGAAGTATCGATGAGCAGTTCTTC
CDR3 protein: CASSPGLAGGSIDEQFF

J gene: TRBJ2-1
clone size: -
D gene: TRBD2
V gene: TRBV7-3
CDR3 DNA: TGTGCCAGCAGCTTCCTAGGGGCTAGCGGGGGACTTTACAATGAGCAGTTCTTC
CDR3 protein: CASSFLGASGGLYNEQFF

J gene: TRBJ1-1
clone size: -
D gene: -
V gene: TRBV4-1
CDR3 DNA: TGCGCCAGCAGCCAAGAGGCGGGGGCGCAAGCTGAAGCTTTCTTT
CDR3 protein: CASSQEAGAQAEAFF

J gene: TRBJ2-1
clone size: -
D gene: TRBD2
V gene: TRBV5-1
CDR3 DNA: TGCGCCAGCAGCGAACGCGGGGGGACCCTCTCCTACAATGAGCAGTTCTTC
CDR3 protein: CASSERGGTLSYNEQFF

J gene: TRBJ1-5
clone size: -
D gene: -
V gene: TRBV6-5
CDR3 DNA: TGTGCCAGCAGTCCGAGACAGAATCAGCCCCAGCATTTT
CDR3 protein: CASSPRQNQPQHF

J gene: TRBJ1-1
clone size: -
D gene: TRBD1
V gene: TRBV3-1/TRBV3-2
CDR3 DNA: TGTGCCAGCAGCCCTTGGACAGGACGCTTGAACACTGAAGCTTTCTTT
CDR3 protein: CASSPWTGRLNTEAFF

J gene: TRBJ1-2
clone size: -
D gene: -
V gene: TRBV5-1
CDR3 DNA: TGCGCCAGCAGCTTGGACAGCAACTATGGCTACACCTTC
CDR3 protein: CASSLDSNYGYTF

J gene: TRBJ2-7
clone size: -
D gene: TRBD1
V gene: TRBV6-2/TRBV6-3
CDR3 DNA: TGTGCCAGCAGTTACCCCGGGACAGGGGCGAACAAGCAGTACTTC
CDR3 protein: CASSYPGTGANKQYF

J gene: TRBJ1-4
clone size: -
D gene: -
V gene: TRBV5-5
CDR3 DNA: TGTGCCAGCAGCTTGTCCCAGTCTAATGAAAAACTGTTTTTT
CDR3 protein: CASSLSQSNEKLFF

J gene: TRBJ2-2
clone size: -
D gene: -
V gene: TRBV6-1
CDR3 DNA: TGTGCCAGCAGTGAGGGGACAACGAACACCGGGGAGCTGTTTTTT
CDR3 protein: CASSEGTTNTGELFF

J gene: TRBJ1-4
clone size: -
D gene: -
V gene: TRBV6-6
CDR3 DNA: TGTGCCAGCAGCCCTGGACAGCTTAATGAAAAACTGTTTTTT
CDR3 protein: CASSPGQLNEKLFF

J gene: TRBJ2-1
clone size: -
D gene: TRBD1
V gene: TRBV25-1
CDR3 DNA: TGTGCCAGCAGCCCTACAGGGGGAAATGAGCAGTTCTTC
CDR3 protein: CASSPTGGNEQFF

J gene: TRBJ2-7
clone size: -
D gene: TRBD1
V gene: TRBV6-1
CDR3 DNA: TGTGCCAGCAGTGAATGGACAGGTTCCTACGAGCAGTACTTC
CDR3 protein: CASSEWTGSYEQYF

J gene: TRBJ2-5
clone size: -
D gene: TRBD1
V gene: TRBV30
CDR3 DNA: TGTGCCTGGGACAGGGATCGGACCCAGTACTTC
CDR3 protein: CAWDRDRTQYF

J gene: TRBJ1-6
clone size: -
D gene: TRBD1
V gene: TRBV3-1/TRBV3-2
CDR3 DNA: TGTGCCAGCAGCCGGTCGGGACAGGGGAGATCACCCCTCCACTTT
CDR3 protein: CASSRSGQGRSPLHF

J gene: TRBJ2-2
clone size: -
D gene: -
V gene: TRBV15
CDR3 DNA: TGTGCCACCAGCAGAGATACGGCGGCGAACACCGGGGAGCTGTTTTTT
CDR3 protein: CATSRDTAANTGELFF

J gene: TRBJ2-7
clone size: -
D gene: TRBD2
V gene: TRBV5-1
CDR3 DNA: TGCGCCAGCAGATTAGCGGGGGGTTCCTACGAGCAGTACTTC
CDR3 protein: CASRLAGGSYEQYF

J gene: TRBJ1-3
clone size: -
D gene: -
V gene: TRBV3-1/TRBV3-2
CDR3 DNA: TGTGCCAGCAGCCAAGAACGGGCAGGGGCGCGAAACACCATATATTTT
CDR3 protein: CASSQERAGARNTIYF

J gene: TRBJ2-7
clone size: -
D gene: TRBD2
V gene: TRBV14
CDR3 DNA: TGTGCCAGCAGCCAACAGTTAGGGACTAGCGGGGGAACGAAAAACCTCTACGAGCAGTACTTC
CDR3 protein: CASSQQLGTSGGTKNLYEQYF

J gene: TRBJ1-1
clone size: -
D gene: -
V gene: TRBV12-3/TRBV12-4
CDR3 DNA: TGTGCCAGCAAAAGGGAGATGAACACTGAAGCTTTCTTT
CDR3 protein: CASKREMNTEAFF

J gene: TRBJ2-1
clone size: -
D gene: -
V gene: TRBV2
CDR3 DNA: TGTGCCAGCAATGGACAGAGAAGCTCCTACAATGGGCAGTTCTTC
CDR3 protein: CASNGQRSSYNGQFF

J gene: TRBJ2-5
clone size: once
D gene: TRBD2
V gene: TRBV15
CDR3 DNA: TGTGCCACCAGCAGAGATCTGATCCTAGCGGGTGGGGAGACCCAGTACTTC
CDR3 protein: CATSRDLILAGGETQYF

J gene: TRBJ2-7
clone size: -
D gene: TRBD1
V gene: TRBV7-6
CDR3 DNA: TGTGCCAGCGGATCGGGACAGGCCTCTTACGAGCAGTACTTC
CDR3 protein: CASGSGQASYEQYF

J gene: TRBJ1-1
clone size: -
D gene: -
V gene: TRBV6-4
CDR3 DNA: TGTGCCACTACTTCAGGGTTTTCGGACACTGAAGCTTTCTTT
CDR3 protein: CATTSGFSDTEAFF

J gene: TRBJ1-2
clone size: few
D gene: -
V gene: TRBV7-2
CDR3 DNA: TGTGCCAGCAGCTTGGTCTCGGCTAGCTATGGCTACACCTTC
CDR3 protein: CASSLVSASYGYTF

J gene: TRBJ1-6
clone size: -
D gene: -
V gene: TRBV4-3
CDR3 DNA: TGCGCCAGCAGCCAAGATCCAGGCTATAATTCACCCCTCCACTTT
CDR3 protein: CASSQDPGYNSPLHF

J gene: TRBJ2-7
clone size: -
D gene: -
V gene: TRBV5-1
CDR3 DNA: TGCGCCAGCAGCTTGGAGACCTCGACTTGGGGCACCTACGAGCAGTACTTC
CDR3 protein: CASSLETSTWGTYEQYF

J gene: TRBJ1-1
clone size: -
D gene: -
V gene: TRBV11-3
CDR3 DNA: TGTGCCAGCAGCCGACAGGCTGGAACTGAAGCTTTCTTT
CDR3 protein: CASSRQAGTEAFF

J gene: TRBJ2-7
clone size: once
D gene: TRBD1
V gene: TRBV29-1
CDR3 DNA: TGCAGCGCAAGGGGACAGACCTCCTACGAGCAGTACTTC
CDR3 protein: CSARGQTSYEQYF

J gene: TRBJ2-2
clone size: -
D gene: -
V gene: TRBV18
CDR3 DNA: TGTGCCAGCTCACCATACACAGGGAACACCGGGGAGCTGTTTTTT
CDR3 protein: CASSPYTGNTGELFF

J gene: TRBJ1-1
clone size: -
D gene: TRBD1
V gene: TRBV5-6
CDR3 DNA: TGTGCCAGCAGCTCACCGGACAGGGGTCGAAACACTGAAGCTTTCTTT
CDR3 protein: CASSSPDRGRNTEAFF

J gene: TRBJ2-7
clone size: once
D gene: TRBD2
V gene: TRBV5-8
CDR3 DNA: TGTGCCAGCAGCGCCGGACTAGCGGGGGTACCCTACGAGCAGTACTTC
CDR3 protein: CASSAGLAGVPYEQYF

J gene: TRBJ2-2
clone size: -
D gene: TRBD2
V gene: TRBV5-1
CDR3 DNA: TGCGCCAGCAGCCTGAGACTAGCGGGGAACACCGGGGAGCTGTTTTTT
CDR3 protein: CASSLRLAGNTGELFF

J gene: TRBJ2-3
clone size: -
D gene: -
V gene: TRBV29-1
CDR3 DNA: TGCAGCGTTGAGAAGCGGGCAACGGATACGCAGTATTTT
CDR3 protein: CSVEKRATDTQYF

J gene: TRBJ1-2
clone size: -
D gene: -
V gene: TRBV6-4
CDR3 DNA: TGTGCCAGCAGTGACAGGGGCCAACTTGGCTACACCTTC
CDR3 protein: CASSDRGQLGYTF

J gene: TRBJ2-3
clone size: -
D gene: -
V gene: TRBV6-4
CDR3 DNA: TGTGCCAGCAGCCCACAGGGTGTAACAGATACGCAGTATTTT
CDR3 protein: CASSPQGVTDTQYF